Included here is one T cell receptor (beta chain) sequence, with context. This clonotype showed up just a few times. There is no known antigen for this receptor. The input lacks base qualities; no much larger clone sits a single base away. These data belong to a study of response to subunit inactivated influenza vaccine (dated by TCRdb to the late 2010s). Turning to the overall study: The study used deep quantitative T cell receptor repertoire profiling to track responses to a trivalent subunit inactivated influenza vaccine.

The library was built by means of RT-PCR. For sequencing, an Illumina HiSeq 2500 was employed. TCRdb passed the public sequencing reads through fastp at Q25 and MiXCR, retaining productive beta sequences. Identical CDR3 proteins give one entry, which carries the most common genes and DNA. For this sample there are around 580,000 distinct CDR3 sequences; 12% appear just once. Together, the top ten hold about 9.4% of the sample. Here is what the overall study found, with its caveats: The authors suggested that each seasonal influenza vaccination may recruit only a limited number of new T cells.

This specimen consisted of PBMCs from blood, obtained on the day of vaccination. The clonotype originates from a man between 45 and 60 years old who received an inactivated influenza vaccine. Donor details come from another sample of the same person, matched by shared clones.

The CDR3 is CASSSDSQNTGELFF. Read as DNA, the sequence is TGTGCCAGCAGTTCGGACAGTCAGAACACCGGGGAGCTGTTTTTT. This sequence uses TRBV3-1 and TRBJ2-2; tentative D gene TRBD1, with 6 bases matching. V is shortened by 6 bases, J by 1 base, and the region joining them spans 12 bases. Including cysteine and phenylalanine, the CDR3 has 15 amino acids. The sequence is cut down to CDR3 DNA, 45 bases in frame from base 1. The germline V gene (reference sequence) specifies LGHDT as CDR1 and YNNKEL as CDR2.